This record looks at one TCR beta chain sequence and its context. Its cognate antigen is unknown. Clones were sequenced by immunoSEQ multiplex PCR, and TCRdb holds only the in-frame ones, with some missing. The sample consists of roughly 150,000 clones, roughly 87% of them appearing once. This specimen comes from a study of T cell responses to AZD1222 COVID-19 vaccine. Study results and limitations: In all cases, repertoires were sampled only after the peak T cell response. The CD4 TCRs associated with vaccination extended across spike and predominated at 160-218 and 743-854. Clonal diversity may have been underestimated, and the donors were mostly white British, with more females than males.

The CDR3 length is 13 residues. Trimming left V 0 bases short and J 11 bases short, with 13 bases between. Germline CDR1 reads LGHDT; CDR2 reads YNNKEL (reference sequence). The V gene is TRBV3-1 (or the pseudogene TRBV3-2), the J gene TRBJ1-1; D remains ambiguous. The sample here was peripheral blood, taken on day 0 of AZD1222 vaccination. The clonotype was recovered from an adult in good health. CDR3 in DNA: TGTGCCAGCAGCCAAGATAGAAGGGCCCTCGCTTTCTTT. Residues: CASSQDRRALAFF.